Listed below are T cell receptor beta chains from one sample, sequenced in a study of blood T cell repertoires in COVID-19. Here immunoSEQ multiplex PCR was the method, and the copy in TCRdb shows in-frame clones only, minus some. Among about 81,000 clones listed, 89% were seen once. The sequencing sample was made of peripheral blood. The receptors originated from a man between 65 and 80 years old with active or convalescent COVID-19. CDR3s include the opening cysteine and the closing phenylalanine or tryptophan. A D gene is named only where the DNA matches it firmly. The size field is filled for only some rows; it gives once, few, many or a size class.

- | TRBJ1-2 | TRBV24-1 | - | TGTGCCACCAGTGATCCCCCCCGCGGGGCCGGCGGCTACACCTTC | CATSDPPRGAGGYTF
- | TRBJ2-5 | TRBV5-6 | - | TGTGCCAGCATACCACAAGGGGCGAAGGGAGAGACCCAGTACTTC | CASIPQGAKGETQYF
TRBD2 | TRBJ2-7 | TRBV5-6 | - | TGTGCCAGCAGCTTTGATGGCGGGGGGGCCTACGAGCAGTACTTC | CASSFDGGGAYEQYF
TRBD1 | TRBJ1-2 | TRBV13 | - | TGTGCCAGCAGCACCCCCGGGACAGCCGCTCTATATGGCTACACCTTC | CASSTPGTAALYGYTF
- | TRBJ1-5 | TRBV6-2/TRBV6-3 | - | TGTGCCAGCAGTCCCCCGGTTTGGGGGGGTGATCGCAATCAGCCCCAGCATTTT | CASSPPVWGGDRNQPQHF
- | TRBJ2-1 | TRBV6-5 | - | TGTGCCAGCAGGGAGACCACGAATGAGCAGTTCTTC | CASRETTNEQFF
TRBD1 | TRBJ2-7 | TRBV6-2/TRBV6-3 | - | TGTGCCAGCAGTTACTCGGACTCCCCAGGGGGCTACGAGCAGTACTTC | CASSYSDSPGGYEQYF
- | TRBJ1-5 | TRBV7-9 | - | TGTGCCAGCAGCGGCACAGGGAATCAGCCCCAGCATTTT | CASSGTGNQPQHF
TRBD2 | TRBJ2-1 | TRBV7-2 | - | TGTGCCAGCAGCTTAGCGGGGGTAGCGGGGTACAATGAGCAGTTCTTC | CASSLAGVAGYNEQFF
- | TRBJ2-7 | TRBV27 | - | TGTGCCAGCAGTTGGAACGGCGGTGGAGAGCAGTACTTC | CASSWNGGGEQYF
TRBD1 | TRBJ2-7 | TRBV5-5 | - | TGTGCCAGCAGCTGGACAGGCCACTACGAGCAGTACTTC | CASSWTGHYEQYF
- | TRBJ2-5 | TRBV6-2/TRBV6-3 | - | TGTGCCAGCAGTTACCCGACCCTCCAGGGGACGGAGACCCAGTACTTC | CASSYPTLQGTETQYF
- | TRBJ2-2 | TRBV11-3 | - | TGTGCCAGCAGCTTAAGACAGTCAGGCGGGGAGCTGTTTTTT | CASSLRQSGGELFF
- | TRBJ2-3 | TRBV2 | - | TGTGCCAGCAGGTCAGGGTTGGGGACAGATACGCAGTATTTT | CASRSGLGTDTQYF
- | TRBJ1-3 | TRBV14 | - | TGTGCCAGCAGCCGCACAACTCGGAGTACCATATATTTT | CASSRTTRSTIYF
- | TRBJ1-2 | TRBV9 | once | TGTGCCAGCAGCGGGGCCGGCAGGGCCCTTGAAGGCTACACCTTC | CASSGAGRALEGYTF
TRBD1 | TRBJ2-1 | TRBV2 | - | TGTGCCAGCAGTTTCAGACAGGGGAATGAGCAGTTCTTC | CASSFRQGNEQFF
TRBD1 | TRBJ2-7 | TRBV7-2 | - | TGTGCCAGCAGCTTAGACCGGGGGACAGGCGAGCAGTACTTC | CASSLDRGTGEQYF
- | TRBJ1-2 | TRBV3-1/TRBV3-2 | - | TGTGCCAGCAGCCAAGGCGGGGGCTCCTATGGCTACACCTTC | CASSQGGGSYGYTF
TRBD1 | TRBJ1-5 | TRBV7-2 | - | TGTGCCAGCAGCCCGACAGGGTTTAGGAATCAGCCCCAGCATTTT | CASSPTGFRNQPQHF
TRBD1 | TRBJ1-4 | TRBV5-1 | - | TGCGCCAGCAGCTACGGACAGGGAGGCGGAAATGAAAAACTGTTTTTT | CASSYGQGGGNEKLFF
- | TRBJ1-2 | TRBV5-4 | - | TGTGCCAGCAGCTTGTCAACAGGGATGGGGTATGGCTACACCTTC | CASSLSTGMGYGYTF
- | TRBJ1-5 | TRBV4-1 | - | TGCGCCAGCAGCCAACAGGGCCAGAGCAATCAGCCCCAGCATTTT | CASSQQGQSNQPQHF
TRBD2 | TRBJ2-5 | TRBV3-1/TRBV3-2 | few | TGTGCCAGCAGCCAAGTCGCAGCGGGGTCTTCTCTCCAGTACTTC | CASSQVAAGSSLQYF
- | TRBJ2-2 | TRBV7-9 | - | TGTGCCAGCAGCTATAATGGGGCAAGAACCGGGGAGCTGTTTTTT | CASSYNGARTGELFF
- | TRBJ1-5 | TRBV2 | once | TGTGCCAGCAGTGAATCGGCAGGGAAGGGGCCCCAGCATTTT | CASSESAGKGPQHF
TRBD1 | TRBJ1-2 | TRBV9 | - | TGTGCCAGCAGCGCGAACCCCCAATGGCAGGGGGACGGCTACACCTTC | CASSANPQWQGDGYTF
TRBD1 | TRBJ2-3 | TRBV2 | - | TGTGCCAGCACGTCGCGGGACAGGAGAGGGGCAGATACGCAGTATTTT | CASTSRDRRGADTQYF
- | TRBJ1-2 | TRBV6-2/TRBV6-3 | - | TGTGCCAGCAGTTACTTCGGGGACAACAACTATGGCTACACCTTC | CASSYFGDNNYGYTF
TRBD1 | TRBJ1-1 | TRBV4-1 | once | TGCGCCAGCAGCCTTATCAGACAGGGAGGCACTGAAGCTTTCTTT | CASSLIRQGGTEAFF